Listed here are 2 T cell receptor beta chains from one sample, sequenced in a study of shared clonotypes between healthy human individuals. TCRdb keeps only in-frame clones here, not all; method: immunoSEQ multiplex PCR. The sample records a few hundred thousand clones, roughly four fifths being singletons. The material sequenced was PBMCs. These receptors originate from a woman in her forties in good health. Some clones in this sample may be carry-over from other donors' samples.

This clone has a count of ten or more. Additional DNA sequences in this sample encode the identical CDR3. The V gene is TRBV5-1, the J gene TRBJ2-7; possible D gene TRBD1, 5 bases. The CDR3 runs 15 residues. In germline, CDR1 is SGHRS, CDR2 YFSETQ. V gave up 0 bases and J gave up 0 bases, with 10 bases separating them. The CDR3 loop is CASSLGVGRSYEQYF. The CDR3 coding sequence is TGCGCCAGCAGCTTGGGTGTGGGGCGCTCCTACGAGCAGTACTTC.

V is TRBV27 and J is TRBJ1-2, with D unresolved. From germline, CDR1 is MNHEY and CDR2 SMNVEV (reference sequence). The CDR3 has 16 amino acids. With 3 bases removed from V and 4 bases from J, the gap between germline ends came to 18 bases. CDR3 nucleotides: TGTGCCAGCAGTTTCTCCCCGTCGGGCCCAACCTATGGCTACACCTTC. This translates into CASSFSPSGPTYGYTF.